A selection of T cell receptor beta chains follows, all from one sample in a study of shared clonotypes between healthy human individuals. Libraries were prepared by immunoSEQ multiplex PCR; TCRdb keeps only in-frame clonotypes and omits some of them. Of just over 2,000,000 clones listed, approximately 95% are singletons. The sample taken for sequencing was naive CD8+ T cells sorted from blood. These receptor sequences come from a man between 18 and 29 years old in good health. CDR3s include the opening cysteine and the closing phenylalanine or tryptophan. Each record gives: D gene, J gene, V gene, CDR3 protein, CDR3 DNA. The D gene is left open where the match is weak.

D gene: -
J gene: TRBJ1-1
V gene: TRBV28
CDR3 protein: CASSLSLDRPNTEAFF
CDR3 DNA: TGTGCCAGCAGTCTTTCCCTCGACAGGCCTAACACTGAAGCTTTCTTT

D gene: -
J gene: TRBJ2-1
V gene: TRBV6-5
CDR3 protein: CASSYSSGNNEQFF
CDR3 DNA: TGTGCCAGCAGTTACTCCTCAGGGAACAATGAGCAGTTCTTC

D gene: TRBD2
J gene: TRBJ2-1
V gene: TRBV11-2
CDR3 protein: CASSTASGGSYNEQFF
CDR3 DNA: TGTGCCAGCAGCACGGCTAGCGGGGGCTCCTACAATGAGCAGTTCTTC

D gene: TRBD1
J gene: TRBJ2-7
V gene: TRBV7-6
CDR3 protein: CASSLGGQASYEQYF
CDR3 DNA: TGTGCCAGCAGCTTAGGGGGACAGGCCTCCTACGAGCAGTACTTC

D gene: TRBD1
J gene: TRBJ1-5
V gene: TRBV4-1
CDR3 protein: CASSPRQGAGNQPQHF
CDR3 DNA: TGCGCCAGCAGCCCGAGACAGGGGGCTGGCAATCAGCCCCAGCATTTT

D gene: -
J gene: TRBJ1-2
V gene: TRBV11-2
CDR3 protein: CASSLAPGRTYGYTF
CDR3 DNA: TGTGCCAGCAGCTTAGCCCCGGGACGGACCTATGGCTACACCTTC

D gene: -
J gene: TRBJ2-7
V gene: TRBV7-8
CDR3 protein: CASSLALGALYEQYF
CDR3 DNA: TGTGCCAGCAGCTTAGCGTTGGGAGCACTCTACGAGCAGTACTTC

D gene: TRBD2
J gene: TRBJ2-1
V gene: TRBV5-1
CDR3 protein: CASSPTGLAGGQAFF
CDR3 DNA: TGCGCCAGCAGCCCTACGGGACTAGCGGGGGGGCAAGCATTCTTC

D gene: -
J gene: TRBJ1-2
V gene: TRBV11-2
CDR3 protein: CASSNGRDTFNYGYTF
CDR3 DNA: TGTGCCAGCAGCAACGGTCGGGACACATTTAACTATGGCTACACCTTC

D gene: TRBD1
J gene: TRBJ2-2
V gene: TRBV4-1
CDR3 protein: CASSHPGTGVFGELFF
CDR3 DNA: TGCGCCAGCAGCCATCCCGGGACAGGGGTTTTCGGGGAGCTGTTTTTT

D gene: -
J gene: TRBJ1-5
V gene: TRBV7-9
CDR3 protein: CASSPHPGPQHF
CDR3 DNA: TGTGCCAGCAGCCCTCATCCCGGCCCCCAGCATTTT

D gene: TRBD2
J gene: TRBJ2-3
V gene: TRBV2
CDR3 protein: CASSVTSGVTDTQYF
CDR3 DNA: TGTGCCAGCAGCGTTACTAGCGGGGTCACAGATACGCAGTATTTT

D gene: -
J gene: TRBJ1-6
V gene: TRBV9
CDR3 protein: CASSIPGASPLHF
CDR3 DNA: TGTGCCAGCAGCATCCCAGGGGCCTCACCCCTCCACTTT

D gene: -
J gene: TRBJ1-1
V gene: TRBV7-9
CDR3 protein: CASSVATEAFF
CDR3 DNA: TGTGCCAGCAGCGTGGCCACTGAAGCTTTCTTT

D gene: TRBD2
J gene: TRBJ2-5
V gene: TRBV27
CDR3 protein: CASSPGTSSQETQYF
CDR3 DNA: TGTGCCAGCAGTCCCGGGACTAGCAGCCAAGAGACCCAGTACTTC

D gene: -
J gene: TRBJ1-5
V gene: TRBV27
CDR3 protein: CASSLGGAHSNQPQHF
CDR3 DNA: TGTGCCAGCAGTTTAGGGGGGGCGCATAGCAATCAGCCCCAGCATTTT